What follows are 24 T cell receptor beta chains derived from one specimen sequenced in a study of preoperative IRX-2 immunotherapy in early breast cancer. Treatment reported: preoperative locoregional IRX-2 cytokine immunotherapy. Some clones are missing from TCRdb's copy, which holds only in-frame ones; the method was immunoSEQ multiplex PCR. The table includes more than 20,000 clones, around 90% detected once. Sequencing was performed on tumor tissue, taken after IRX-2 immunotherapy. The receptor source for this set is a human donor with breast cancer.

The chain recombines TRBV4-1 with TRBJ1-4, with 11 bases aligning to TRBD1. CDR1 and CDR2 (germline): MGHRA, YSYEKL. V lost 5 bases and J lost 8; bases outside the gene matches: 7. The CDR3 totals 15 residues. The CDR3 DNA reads TGCGCCAGCAGCGCCGGACAGGGGGCGGGCGAAAAACTGTTTTTT. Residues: CASSAGQGAGEKLFF.

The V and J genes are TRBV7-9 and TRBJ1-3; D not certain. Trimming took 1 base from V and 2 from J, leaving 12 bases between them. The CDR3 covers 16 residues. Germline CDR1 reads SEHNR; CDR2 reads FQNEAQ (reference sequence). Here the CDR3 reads CASSLVGLVPGNTIYF. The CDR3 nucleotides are TGTGCCAGCAGCTTAGTAGGACTGGTCCCTGGAAACACCATATATTTT.

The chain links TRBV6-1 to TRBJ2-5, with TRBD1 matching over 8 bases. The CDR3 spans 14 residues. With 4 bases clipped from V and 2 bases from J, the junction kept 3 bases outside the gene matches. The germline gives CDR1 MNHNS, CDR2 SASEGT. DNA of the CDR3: TGTGCCAGCAGTGGTGGGACAGGACAAGAGACCCAGTACTTC. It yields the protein CASSGGTGQETQYF.

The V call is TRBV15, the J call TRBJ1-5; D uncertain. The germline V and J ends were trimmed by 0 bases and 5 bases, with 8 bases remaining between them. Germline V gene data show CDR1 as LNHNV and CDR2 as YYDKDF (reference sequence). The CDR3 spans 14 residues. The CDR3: CATSRDPRDQPQHF. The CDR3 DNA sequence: TGTGCCACCAGCAGAGATCCGAGGGATCAGCCCCAGCATTTT.

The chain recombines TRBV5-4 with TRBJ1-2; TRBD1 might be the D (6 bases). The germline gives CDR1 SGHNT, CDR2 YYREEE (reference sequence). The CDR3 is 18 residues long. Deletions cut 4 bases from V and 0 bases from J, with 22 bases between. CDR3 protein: CASSGAGHRPNSNYGYTF. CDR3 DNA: TGTGCCAGCAGCGGAGCGGGACACCGCCCGAATTCTAACTATGGCTACACCTTC.

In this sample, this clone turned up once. CDR3 residues: CASSLERRGYTF. DNA for the CDR3: TGTGCCAGCAGTTTAGAGCGTAGGGGCTACACCTTC. The chain links TRBV28 to TRBJ1-2; D ambiguous. Trimming removed 2 bases from V and 8 bases from J, with 9 bases in between. Germline V gene lookup returns CDR1 MDHEN and CDR2 SYDVKM. The CDR3 runs 12 residues.

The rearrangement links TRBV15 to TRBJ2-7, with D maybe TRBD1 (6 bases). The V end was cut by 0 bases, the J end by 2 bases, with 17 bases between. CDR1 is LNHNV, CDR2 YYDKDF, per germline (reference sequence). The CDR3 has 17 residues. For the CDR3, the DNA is TGTGCCACCAGCAGAGATAAGTCGGCCTCAGGGGCCTACGAGCAGTACTTC. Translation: CATSRDKSASGAYEQYF.

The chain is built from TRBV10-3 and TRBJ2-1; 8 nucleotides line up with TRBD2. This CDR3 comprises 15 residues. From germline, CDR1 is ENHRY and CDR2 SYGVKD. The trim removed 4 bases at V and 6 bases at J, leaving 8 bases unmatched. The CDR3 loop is CAISVGHGRGNEQFF. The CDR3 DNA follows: TGTGCCATCAGTGTCGGACACGGGAGGGGCAATGAGCAGTTCTTC.

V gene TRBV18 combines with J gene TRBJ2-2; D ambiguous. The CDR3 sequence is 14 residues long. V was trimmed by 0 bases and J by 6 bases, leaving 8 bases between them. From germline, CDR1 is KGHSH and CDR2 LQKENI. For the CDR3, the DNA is TGTGCCAGCTCACCACCTAGGAGCGCCGGGGAGCTGTTTTTT. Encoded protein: CASSPPRSAGELFF.

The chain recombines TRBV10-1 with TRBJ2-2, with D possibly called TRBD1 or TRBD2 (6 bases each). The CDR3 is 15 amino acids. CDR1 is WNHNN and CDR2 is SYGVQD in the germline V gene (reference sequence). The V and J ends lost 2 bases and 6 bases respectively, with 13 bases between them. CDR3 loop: CASSEGGPRSGELFF. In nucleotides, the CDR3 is TGCGCCAGCAGTGAGGGGGGGCCGAGATCCGGGGAGCTGTTTTTT.

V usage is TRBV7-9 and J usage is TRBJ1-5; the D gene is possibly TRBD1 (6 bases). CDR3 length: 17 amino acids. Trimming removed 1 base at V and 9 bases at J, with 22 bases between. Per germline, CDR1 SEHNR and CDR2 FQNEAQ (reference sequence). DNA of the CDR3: TGTGCCAGCAGCTTAGAGCGGCCAGGGGACTTAGGGGGGCCCCAGCATTTT. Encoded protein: CASSLERPGDLGGPQHF.

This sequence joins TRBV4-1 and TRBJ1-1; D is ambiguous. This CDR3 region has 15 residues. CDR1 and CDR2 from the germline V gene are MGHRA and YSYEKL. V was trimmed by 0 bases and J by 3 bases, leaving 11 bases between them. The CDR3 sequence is CASSQDEMPYTEAFF. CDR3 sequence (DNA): TGCGCCAGCAGCCAAGACGAAATGCCTTACACTGAAGCTTTCTTT.

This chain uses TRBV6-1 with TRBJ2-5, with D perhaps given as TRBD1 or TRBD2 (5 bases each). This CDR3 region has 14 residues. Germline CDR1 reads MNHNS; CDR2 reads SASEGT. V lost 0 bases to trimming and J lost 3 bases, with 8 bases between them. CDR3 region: CASSEAGTEETQYF. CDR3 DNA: TGTGCCAGCAGTGAAGCGGGGACGGAAGAGACCCAGTACTTC.

Written as DNA, the CDR3 is TGTGCCAGCAGTTACAGAGGGGATGGCTACACCTTC. It translates to CASSYRGDGYTF. The V call is TRBV6-5, the J call TRBJ1-2; D may be TRBD1 (5 bases). V was clipped by 2 bases and J by 6 bases, with 7 bases between them. Germline V gene data show CDR1 as MNHEY and CDR2 as SVGAGI. This CDR3 spans 12 amino acids.

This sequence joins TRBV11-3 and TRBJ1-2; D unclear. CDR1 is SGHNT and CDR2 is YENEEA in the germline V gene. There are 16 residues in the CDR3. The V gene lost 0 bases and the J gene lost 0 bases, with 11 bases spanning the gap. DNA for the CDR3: TGTGCCAGCAGCTTAGATCTCTCTAGAACTAACTATGGCTACACCTTC. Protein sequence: CASSLDLSRTNYGYTF.

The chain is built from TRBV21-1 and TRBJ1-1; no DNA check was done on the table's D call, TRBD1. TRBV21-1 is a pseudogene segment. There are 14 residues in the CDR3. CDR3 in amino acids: CASPRQGLNTEAFF. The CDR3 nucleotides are TGTGCCAGCCCCAGACAGGGATTGAACACTGAAGCTTTCTTT.

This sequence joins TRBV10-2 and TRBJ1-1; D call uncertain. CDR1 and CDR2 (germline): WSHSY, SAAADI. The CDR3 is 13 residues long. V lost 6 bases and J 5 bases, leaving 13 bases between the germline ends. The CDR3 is CASSGRLWTEAFF. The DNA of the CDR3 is TGCGCCAGCAGCGGACGGTTGTGGACTGAAGCTTTCTTT.

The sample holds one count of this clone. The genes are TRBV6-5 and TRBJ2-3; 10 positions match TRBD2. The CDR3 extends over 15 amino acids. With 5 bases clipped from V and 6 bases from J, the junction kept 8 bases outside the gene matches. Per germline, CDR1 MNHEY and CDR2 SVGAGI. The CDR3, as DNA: TGTGCCAGCAGTACGATAGCGGGGGGACGCGATACGCAGTATTTT. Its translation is CASSTIAGGRDTQYF.

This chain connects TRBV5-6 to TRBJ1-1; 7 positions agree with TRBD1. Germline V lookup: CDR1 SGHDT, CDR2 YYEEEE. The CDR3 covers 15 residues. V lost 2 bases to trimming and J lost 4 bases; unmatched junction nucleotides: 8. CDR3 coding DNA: TGTGCCAGCAGCTTACAGGGGCCGAGGGGCACTGAAGCTTTCTTT. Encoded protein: CASSLQGPRGTEAFF.

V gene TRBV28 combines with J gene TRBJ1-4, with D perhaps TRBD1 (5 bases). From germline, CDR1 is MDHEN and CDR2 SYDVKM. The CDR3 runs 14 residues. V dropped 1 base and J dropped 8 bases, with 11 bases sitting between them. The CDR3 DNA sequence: TGTGCCAGCAGTTTATATTCCCGGGACGAAAAACTGTTTTTT. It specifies CASSLYSRDEKLFF.

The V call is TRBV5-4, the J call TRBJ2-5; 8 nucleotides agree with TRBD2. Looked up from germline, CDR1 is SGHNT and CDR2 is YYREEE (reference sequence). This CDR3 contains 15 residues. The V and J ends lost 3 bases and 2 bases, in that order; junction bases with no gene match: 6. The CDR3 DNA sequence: TGTGCCAGCAGCTCTGGAGCGGGGGCTCAAGAGACCCAGTACTTC. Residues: CASSSGAGAQETQYF.

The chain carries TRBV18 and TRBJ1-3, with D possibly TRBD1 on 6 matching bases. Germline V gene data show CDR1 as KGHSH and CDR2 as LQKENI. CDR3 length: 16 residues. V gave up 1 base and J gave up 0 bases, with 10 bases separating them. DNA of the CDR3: TGTGCCAGCTCACCACAGAGGGGGTCCTCTGGAAACACCATATATTTT. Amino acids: CASSPQRGSSGNTIYF.

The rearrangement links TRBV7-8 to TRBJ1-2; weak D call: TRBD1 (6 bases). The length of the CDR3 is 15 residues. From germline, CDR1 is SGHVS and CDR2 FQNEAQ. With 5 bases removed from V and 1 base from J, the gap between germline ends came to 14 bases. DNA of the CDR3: TGTGCCAGCAGCCTACAGGACAGTCTTAACTATGGCTACACCTTC. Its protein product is CASSLQDSLNYGYTF.

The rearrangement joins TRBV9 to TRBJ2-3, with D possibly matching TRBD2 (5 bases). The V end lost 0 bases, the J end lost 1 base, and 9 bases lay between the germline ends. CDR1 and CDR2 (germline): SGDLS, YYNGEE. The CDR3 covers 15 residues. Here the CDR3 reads CASSVGGSGTDTQYF. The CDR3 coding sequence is TGTGCCAGCAGCGTAGGCGGGTCTGGCACAGATACGCAGTATTTT.